The next 26 T cell receptor beta chains were all read from a single sample in a study of response to subunit inactivated influenza vaccine. Via MiXCR, TCRdb re-called the RT-PCR reads, giving one row per CDR3 protein. Of under 950,000 distinct CDR3 sequences listed, about 20% are singletons. This specimen consisted of PBMCs from blood, obtained roughly 5 days after vaccination. These TCRs come from a man aged 50 to 60 who received an inactivated influenza vaccine.

The chain carries TRBV28 and TRBJ2-7; 8 bases match TRBD1. Germline V CDR1 and CDR2: MDHEN, SYDVKM. This CDR3 comprises 16 residues. V shed 5 bases, J shed 6 bases, and the junction held 15 bases outside the gene matches. The CDR3 sequence: CASSPTTGQGAGEQYF. The CDR3 coding sequence is TGTGCCAGCAGTCCAACTACCGGGCAGGGGGCGGGCGAGCAGTACTTC.

This clonotype came up many times. The J gene is TRBJ2-7, the V gene TRBV6-1, with D perhaps matching TRBD1 (5 bases). The CDR3 is 15 amino acids. CDR1 is MNHNS and CDR2 is SASEGT in the germline V gene. Between the trimmed V and J ends, which lost 6 bases and 0 bases, there was a span of 15 bases. The CDR3 nucleotides are TGTGCCAGCAGGATCACAGGCTCTCTCTCCTACGAGCAGTACTTC. Translating gives CASRITGSLSYEQYF.

This clonotype turned up a few times. V is TRBV7-8 and J is TRBJ1-1, with unresolved D. CDR3 length: 17 residues. Germline lookup yields CDR1 SGHVS and CDR2 FQNEAQ. Between the trimmed V and J ends, which lost 4 bases and 0 bases, there was a span of 18 bases. In nucleotides, the CDR3 is TGTGCCAGCAGCTCGGCTCCGGGCAGGTCGGTGAACACTGAAGCTTTCTTT. Encoded protein: CASSSAPGRSVNTEAFF.

This clonotype was found once. This sequence joins TRBV5-5 and TRBJ2-3; 10 bases match TRBD2. The CDR3 sequence is 17 residues long. Trimming took 4 bases from V and 1 from J; bases not matched to a gene: 9. In germline, CDR1 is SGHKS, CDR2 YYEKEE (reference sequence). The chain's CDR3 is CASSKSSGGWGTDTQYF. The CDR3 DNA follows: TGTGCCAGCAGCAAGTCTAGCGGGGGTTGGGGCACAGATACGCAGTATTTT.

This clonotype has only a few counts. The gene calls are TRBV10-3 and TRBJ1-6, with 7 nucleotides matching TRBD1. The CDR3 is 14 residues long. The trim removed 3 bases at V and 10 bases at J, leaving 6 bases unmatched. Germline loops: CDR1 ENHRY, CDR2 SYGVKD. DNA for the CDR3: TGTGCCATCAGTGACCGGACAGGAGGCTCACCCCTCCACTTT. This gives the protein CAISDRTGGSPLHF.

This chain links TRBV27 with TRBJ1-2; D uncertain. Germline CDR1 and CDR2: MNHEY and SMNVEV (reference sequence). Trimming removed 3 bases at V and 6 bases at J, with 11 bases between. The length of the CDR3 is 13 residues. The CDR3 DNA is TGTGCCAGCAGTTTCGAGGGTTCGGATGGCTACACCTTC. Residues: CASSFEGSDGYTF.

This rearrangement joins TRBV20-1 to TRBJ2-5; maybe TRBD2 (6 bases). V was trimmed by 0 bases and J by 2 bases, leaving 13 bases between them. Germline V gene lookup returns CDR1 DFQATT and CDR2 SNEGSKA (reference sequence). The CDR3 has 15 residues. The CDR3 spells CSARDTLAVQETQYF. The DNA of the CDR3 is TGCAGTGCTAGAGACACACTAGCAGTTCAAGAGACCCAGTACTTC.

The J gene is TRBJ2-1, the V gene TRBV15, with 10 bases matching TRBD2. The germline V gene has CDR1 LNHNV and CDR2 YYDKDF (reference sequence). This CDR3 is 14 amino acids long. Losses at the gene ends were 5 bases for V and 6 bases for J; bases not matched to a gene: 4. This CDR3 reads CATSSRLAGNEQFF. For the CDR3, the DNA is TGTGCCACCAGCTCGCGACTAGCGGGCAATGAGCAGTTCTTC. Full variable domain (missing parts from reference TRBV15 and TRBJ2-1): DAMVIQNPRYQVTQFGKPVTLSCSQTLNHNVMYWYQQKSSQAPKLLFHYYDKDFNNEADTPDNFQSRRPNTSFCFLDIRSPGLGDTAMYLCATSSRLAGNEQFFGPGTRLTVL.

The rearrangement links TRBV3-1 to TRBJ1-3, with unresolved D. The CDR3 is made up of 15 amino acids. Germline CDR1 reads LGHDT; CDR2 reads YNNKEL (reference sequence). Trimming cost V 2 bases and J 5 bases, with 13 bases left between them. This CDR3 reads CASSQRLGSRNTIYF. The CDR3 DNA reads TGTGCCAGCAGCCAACGATTGGGGTCCCGAAACACCATATATTTT.

The chain has TRBV20-1 and TRBJ2-1; TRBD2 agrees at 11 bases. The CDR3 consists of 16 residues. V lost 3 bases to trimming and J lost 0 bases; unmatched junction nucleotides: 4. Germline values: CDR1 DFQATT, CDR2 SNEGSKA (reference sequence). The CDR3 nucleotides read TGCAGTGCTAGGACTAGCGGGACTAGCTCCTACAATGAGCAGTTCTTC. Its protein product is CSARTSGTSSYNEQFF.

In nucleotides, the CDR3 is TGTGCCAGCTTAGGACTAGCGGGGGCCCAAGAGACCCAGTACTTC. Translating it yields CASLGLAGAQETQYF. J is TRBJ2-5 and V is TRBV7-8; 13 nucleotides match TRBD2. The V and J ends lost 8 bases and 1 base, in that order; junction bases with no gene match: 4. The length of the CDR3 is 15 residues. From germline, CDR1 is SGHVS and CDR2 FQNEAQ.

V usage is TRBV4-3 and J usage is TRBJ2-3; D is possibly TRBD1 or TRBD2 (5 bases each). V lost 3 bases and J lost 2, with 15 bases in between. CDR1 is LGHNA, CDR2 YSLEER, per germline. The CDR3 spans 16 residues. CDR3 region: CASSHGLGRTTDTQYF. The DNA for the CDR3 is TGCGCCAGCAGCCATGGTCTGGGACGGACCACAGATACGCAGTATTTT.

The chain is built from TRBV5-1 and TRBJ2-1; possibly TRBD1 for D (6 bases). V shed 4 bases and J shed 10 bases, with 18 bases lying between them. The germline CDR1 and CDR2 sequences are SGHRS and YFSETQ. The CDR3 has 14 amino acids. CDR3 sequence: CASSPTWTVKEQFF. DNA for the CDR3: TGCGCCAGCAGCCCCACGTGGACAGTTAAGGAGCAGTTCTTC.

This clonotype was recorded only once. The chain recombines TRBV7-2 with TRBJ2-5; 7 positions match TRBD1. The junction had 5 bases not matched to a gene; V was cut back by 3 bases and J by 7 bases. The CDR3 covers 13 residues. Germline V gives CDR1 SGHTA, CDR2 FQGNSA. In DNA form, the CDR3 reads TGTGCCAGCAGCTTTACGACAGGGCGGACCCAGTACTTC. It encodes CASSFTTGRTQYF.

This rearrangement joins TRBV7-9 to TRBJ2-3; the D is unclear. Germline lookup yields CDR1 SEHNR and CDR2 FQNEAQ (reference sequence). Deletions cut 4 bases from V and 5 bases from J, with 4 bases between. The CDR3 contains 11 residues. The CDR3, as DNA: TGTGCCAGCAGCTGGGAAGATACGCAGTATTTT. This gives the protein CASSWEDTQYF. The full variable domain, its missing parts supplied by reference TRBV7-9 and TRBJ2-3, is DTGVSQNPRHKITKRGQNVTFRCDPISEHNRLYWYRQTLGQGPEFLTYFQNEAQLEKSRLLSDRFSAERPKGSFSTLEIQRTEQGDSAMYLCASSWEDTQYFGPGTRLTVL.

The V call is TRBV29-1, the J call TRBJ2-3, with TRBD1 matching over 12 bases. After removal of 7 bases from V and 5 bases from J, the junction contained 7 bases not matched to a gene. The germline V gene has CDR1 SQVTM and CDR2 ANQGSEA. The CDR3 is 14 residues long. The DNA of the CDR3 is TGCAGCGGCGCGGGACAGGGGGCTGGAGATACGCAGTATTTT. Its protein product is CSGAGQGAGDTQYF.

The chain uses TRBV30 and TRBJ2-2; 11 bases agree with TRBD2. From germline, CDR1 is GTSNPN and CDR2 SVGIG (reference sequence). This CDR3 region has 13 residues. With 8 bases clipped from V and 7 bases from J, the junction kept 6 bases outside the gene matches. The CDR3 loop is CAAGTSGGGELFF. In DNA, the CDR3 is TGTGCCGCCGGGACTAGCGGAGGCGGGGAGCTGTTTTTT.

Of note for this clonotype: Germline and junction disagree at one end, which may indicate a read error. V usage is TRBV7-7 and J usage is TRBJ2-7, with no clear D. In germline, CDR1 is SSHAT, CDR2 FNYEAQ (reference sequence). The CDR3 totals 12 residues. Here the CDR3 DNA reads TGTGCTAGCAGTTTAGAATTCGGCAAGCAGTACTTC. This codes for CASSLEFGKQYF.

Only a few counts were recorded for this clonotype. The V and J genes are TRBV19 and TRBJ2-7; D may be TRBD2 (6 bases). Trimming took 7 bases from V and 1 from J, leaving 11 bases between them. This CDR3 contains 13 residues. Germline V lookup: CDR1 LNHDA, CDR2 SQIVND (reference sequence). The CDR3 region is CASIGTDSYEQYF. The CDR3 bases are TGTGCCAGTATCGGGACTGATTCCTACGAGCAGTACTTC.

This clonotype was found a few times. V is TRBV15 and J is TRBJ1-4; TRBD1 is a possible D gene (5 bases). This CDR3 is built from 14 residues. Deletions cut 5 bases from V and 8 bases from J, with 15 bases between. Germline V gene lookup returns CDR1 LNHNV and CDR2 YYDKDF (reference sequence). CDR3 sequence: CATSPRVRGEKLFF. CDR3 sequence (DNA): TGTGCCACCAGCCCGCGGGTCCGGGGGGAAAAACTGTTTTTT.

The V and J genes are TRBV11-2 and TRBJ2-2; no clear D gene. This CDR3 is 18 amino acids long. The ends were cut back, 6 bases at V and 0 bases at J, with 20 bases in the middle. The germline gives CDR1 SGHAT, CDR2 FQNNGV. This chain's CDR3 is CASSYKVSANANTGELFF. In DNA form, the CDR3 reads TGTGCCAGCAGTTACAAAGTTTCCGCAAACGCGAACACCGGGGAGCTGTTTTTT.

This clonotype came up a few times. DNA of the CDR3: TGCGCCAGCAGCCTAGGGACAAGAGGGTCAGATACGCAGTATTTT. Protein sequence: CASSLGTRGSDTQYF. The chain uses TRBV5-1 and TRBJ2-3; D possibly corresponds to TRBD1 (6 bases). V was cut by 4 bases and J by 4 bases, with 16 bases left in between. The length of the CDR3 is 15 residues. The V gene's germline CDR1 is SGHRS and CDR2 YFSETQ.

The chain has TRBV20-1 and TRBJ2-1, with TRBD2 as a possible D gene (5 bases). Germline lookup yields CDR1 DFQATT and CDR2 SNEGSKA (reference sequence). With 3 bases removed from V and 3 bases from J, the gap between germline ends came to 15 bases. This CDR3 contains 15 residues. The CDR3 DNA reads TGCAGTGCTAGTCCCGGAACTAGGTTCTACAATGAGCAGTTCTTC. Amino acid sequence: CSASPGTRFYNEQFF.

This clonotype has only a few counts. V gene TRBV12-3 or TRBV12-4 combines with J gene TRBJ2-3; D remains ambiguous. With 1 base removed from V and 4 bases from J, the gap between germline ends came to 12 bases. The CDR3 length is 15 residues. The CDR3 is CASSLGGVKSDTQYF. For the CDR3, the DNA is TGTGCCAGCAGTTTAGGAGGCGTGAAATCAGATACGCAGTATTTT.

The CDR3 region is CASSQEDSSNEKLFF. The CDR3 region has the DNA TGCGCCAGCAGCCAAGAGGACAGCTCAAATGAAAAACTGTTTTTT. This chain uses TRBV4-3 with TRBJ1-4; tentative D call: TRBD1 (6 bases). V dropped 0 bases and J dropped 5 bases, with 10 bases sitting between them. Per germline, CDR1 LGHNA and CDR2 YSLEER. This CDR3 is 15 amino acids long.

J is TRBJ2-7 and V is TRBV20-1; TRBD1 aligns across 11 bases. The trim removed 3 bases at V and 4 bases at J, leaving 5 bases unmatched. This CDR3 has 14 residues. Germline lookup yields CDR1 DFQATT and CDR2 SNEGSKA (reference sequence). This CDR3 reads CSASSGTGGYEQYF. The CDR3 DNA reads as TGCAGTGCTAGTTCCGGGACAGGGGGTTACGAGCAGTACTTC.